This T cell receptor (beta chain) was captured by sequencing in a study of T cell responses to AZD1222 COVID-19 vaccine. Study-level results: A mostly white British donor set with more females was recruited, and clonal diversity was possibly underestimated. Seropositive status at baseline applied to only 5 or 6 AZD1222 recipients. Across spike, vaccine-associated CD4 TCRs were found, dominant at 160-218 and 743-854.

Remarks on this clone: The antigen is not known.

Profiling relied on immunoSEQ multiplex PCR, and the TCRdb table lists in-frame clones only, not all of them. Counted here are about 98,000 clones, about 88% occurring once; the ten biggest clones make up around 5.1%. This clonotype was sampled from an adult in good health. The sample here was peripheral blood, taken on day 0 of AZD1222 vaccination.

CDR3 region: CASSLRSGSSGNTIYF. In DNA, the CDR3 is TGTGCCAGCAGCTTAAGGTCAGGGAGCTCTGGAAACACCATATATTTT. V gene TRBV7-2 combines with J gene TRBJ1-3; D perhaps matches TRBD1 (5 bases). Trimming took off 2 bases at V and 0 bases at J, with 11 bases between the two ends. The CDR3 is made up of 16 amino acids. CDR1 and CDR2 from the germline V gene are SGHTA and FQGNSA.